The 13 T cell receptor beta chains given below trace back to one sample, sequenced in a study of cytomegalovirus exposure and HLA in healthy donors. This PCR relied on a set of 60 Vbeta primers and 13 Jbeta primers. Profiled with immunoSEQ multiplex PCR; TCRdb holds only in-frame clones, not every one. The data contain 100,000 or so clones, about four fifths of them singletons. The sequencing sample was made of PBMCs. The receptors were gathered from a man in his forties or fifties in good health and CMV-seropositive.

The V gene is TRBV29-1, the J gene TRBJ1-2, with TRBD1 identical over 8 bases. The CDR3 runs 14 residues. Per germline, CDR1 SQVTM and CDR2 ANQGSEA. Trimming cost V 3 bases and J 4 bases; bases outside gene matches: 7. The CDR3 loop is CSVDGTGTGYGYTF. The CDR3 coding sequence is TGCAGCGTTGATGGCACCGGGACAGGCTATGGCTACACCTTC.

V is TRBV7-6 and J is TRBJ2-2; 10 positions match TRBD1. CDR1 is SGHVS and CDR2 is FNYEAQ in the germline V gene. With V trimmed by 5 bases and J by 4 bases, 7 bases remained unmatched. This CDR3 has 16 amino acids. The CDR3, as DNA: TGTGCCAGCAGCCCACGGGACAGGGGAGGCACCGGGGAGCTGTTTTTT. Amino acids: CASSPRDRGGTGELFF.

The chain links TRBV7-3 to TRBJ2-3; 9 nucleotides align to TRBD1. The V segment lost 6 bases and the J segment 2 bases; nucleotides outside the gene matches: 6. CDR1 and CDR2 (germline): SGHTA, FQGTGA. The CDR3 loop spans 15 amino acids. The CDR3: CASSSGTGFTDTQYF. In DNA, the CDR3 is TGTGCCAGCAGTTCCGGGACAGGGTTCACAGATACGCAGTATTTT.

This clone has just one count. The chain joins TRBV15 to TRBJ1-6, with 8 nucleotides matching TRBD1. Germline loops: CDR1 LNHNV, CDR2 YYDKDF (reference sequence). Trimming took 2 bases from V and 10 from J; bases not matched to a gene: 7. The CDR3 runs to 15 residues. This CDR3 reads CATSRLDREFSPLHF. The CDR3 nucleotides are TGTGCCACCAGCAGATTGGACAGGGAGTTCTCACCCCTCCACTTT.

This rearrangement joins TRBV29-1 to TRBJ2-3; 10 bases align to TRBD2. The J segment lost 5 bases and the V segment lost 3 bases, leaving 5 bases of the junction unmatched. In germline, CDR1 is SQVTM, CDR2 ANQGSEA. The CDR3 sequence is 14 residues long. CDR3 loop: CSVDGAGGGDTQYF. For the CDR3, the DNA is TGCAGCGTTGATGGAGCGGGAGGGGGAGATACGCAGTATTTT.

V is TRBV6-5 and J is TRBJ1-5, with 7 nucleotides matching TRBD1. The length of the CDR3 is 14 residues. Trimming at V came to 5 bases and at J to 4 bases, leaving 5 bases not matched to a gene. CDR1 and CDR2 (germline): MNHEY, SVGAGI. In nucleotides, the CDR3 is TGTGCCAGCAGTCCGACAGGGCAAAATCAGCCCCAGCATTTT. Amino acid sequence: CASSPTGQNQPQHF.

This clone showed up just a few times. The J gene is TRBJ1-4, the V gene TRBV5-1; TRBD1 aligns across 9 bases. The CDR3 is 16 residues long. After removal of 10 bases from V and 7 bases from J, the junction contained 17 bases not matched to a gene. Germline V gene sequence: CDR1 SGHRS, CDR2 YFSETQ. DNA for the CDR3: TGCGCCTCAAAGGGGGGACAGGGTCTGTTAGGTGAAAAACTGTTTTTT. It translates to CASKGGQGLLGEKLFF. The whole variable domain, remainder taken from reference TRBV5-1 and TRBJ1-4, is KAGVTQTPRYLIKTRGQQVTLSCSPISGHRSVSWYQQTPGQGLQFLFEYFSETQRNKGNFPGRFSGRQFSNSRSEMNVSTLELGDSALYLCASKGGQGLLGEKLFFGSGTQLSVL.

The chain combines TRBV29-1 with TRBJ2-7, with a weak D call TRBD2 (5 bases). The CDR3 runs 13 residues. Germline V gene lookup returns CDR1 SQVTM and CDR2 ANQGSEA. Trimming cost V 6 bases and J 5 bases, with 17 bases left between them. The CDR3 coding sequence is TGCAGCGTCCTACCGGGGAGAAGCAACGAGCAGTACTTC. Residues: CSVLPGRSNEQYF.

Only one count was recorded for this clone. The rearrangement links TRBV9 to TRBJ2-1; TRBD2 aligns across 9 bases. CDR3 length: 15 amino acids. From germline, CDR1 is SGDLS and CDR2 YYNGEE. Trimming took 3 bases from V and 4 from J; bases not matched to a gene: 5. For the CDR3, the DNA is TGTGCCAGCAGCGGCGGGGGGGCCTTTTACAATGAGCAGTTCTTC. It codes for CASSGGGAFYNEQFF.

The rearrangement uses TRBV6-1 and TRBJ1-2; no clear D gene. The germline gives CDR1 MNHNS, CDR2 SASEGT. Trimming left V 4 bases short and J 1 base short, with 7 bases between. CDR3 size: 13 residues. The CDR3 region has the DNA TGTGCCAGCAGTGCAACTCTTAACTATGGCTACACCTTC. Encoded protein: CASSATLNYGYTF.

This chain connects TRBV5-1 to TRBJ1-2; 10 nucleotides match TRBD1. V trimming: 5 bases; J trimming: 3 bases; junction bases outside the gene matches: 7. The CDR3 extends over 15 amino acids. Per germline, CDR1 SGHRS and CDR2 YFSETQ. In nucleotides, the CDR3 is TGCGCCAGCAGGGGACAGGGGCGGCCGGACTATGGCTACACCTTC. Protein sequence: CASRGQGRPDYGYTF.

This clone was detected once. The chain recombines TRBV11-2 with TRBJ2-2, with D hard to call. Germline V CDR1 and CDR2: SGHAT, FQNNGV. Trimming shortened V by 2 bases and J by 2 bases, and 9 bases separated the two germline ends. The CDR3 has 15 residues. The CDR3 coding sequence is TGTGCCAGCAGCTTAATAATGGCTAACACCGGGGAGCTGTTTTTT. This sequence encodes CASSLIMANTGELFF.

This clone was counted only a few times. The chain has TRBV5-8 and TRBJ2-1; 12 positions agree with TRBD2. The CDR3 is made up of 16 amino acids. CDR1 and CDR2 (germline): SGHTS, YDEGEE. J lost 7 bases, V lost 4 bases, and 9 bases had no gene match. This CDR3 is CASSLSGTSGYNEQFF. The CDR3 region has the DNA TGTGCCAGCAGCCTTTCCGGGACTAGCGGGTATAATGAGCAGTTCTTC. Supplemented by reference TRBV5-8 and TRBJ2-1, the full variable domain reads EAGVTQSPTHLIKTRGQQATLRCSPISGHTSVYWYQQALGLGLQFLLWYDEGEERNRGNFPPRFSGRQFPNYSSELNVNALELEDSALYLCASSLSGTSGYNEQFFGPGTRLTVL.